The clone carrying this T cell receptor beta chain was seen just once. The entry originates in a study of blood T cell repertoires in COVID-19. Study details: Researchers got acute and convalescent COVID-19 samples from the United States, Italy and Spain. Sources were T cells, B-cell-depleted T cells, or PBMCs; the material itself was cDNA or gDNA.

Per the original data handling: Estimated nucleated cell counts came from reference gene primer amplification. Produced via immunoSEQ multiplex PCR; TCRdb's table is partial and in-frame only. V, J and clone size are those of that table, while D and trimming were read from the DNA. Of about 70,000 clones listed, approximately 85% are singletons. The CDR3 covers 16 residues. The germline gives CDR1 SGHDN, CDR2 FVKESK. V lost 1 base to trimming and J lost 6 bases, with 18 bases between them. This receptor was identified in an elderly man with acute or convalescent COVID-19. Input material: peripheral blood. The V and J genes are TRBV14 and TRBJ1-2, with D unresolved. The CDR3 loop is CASSQGTGLVLHGYTF. As DNA, the CDR3 is TGTGCCAGCAGCCAAGGGACCGGACTTGTCCTACATGGCTACACCTTC.